The T cell receptor beta chain described here comes from a study of T cells in Graves' hyperthyroidism and ophthalmopathy. Germline-derived CDR1 and CDR2 are DFQATT and SNEGSKA (reference sequence). Trimming took 3 bases from V and 2 from J, leaving 13 bases between them. CDR3 size: 14 residues. Authors of the study amplified TCR beta CDR3 regions from RNA transcripts. Using the HTBI primer set, a first-round RT-PCR was run on the TCR CDR3. TCRdb reprocessed the multiplex PCR reads with MiXCR, giving one entry per CDR3 protein. The data contain over 500,000 distinct CDR3 sequences, 46% of them singletons. Diagnosis rested on symptoms, serum thyroxine and TRAb, thyroid ultrasound, and orbital computed tomography. Regarding the study as a whole: A model built on 13 V-J features separated ophthalmopathy from stable hyperthyroidism. Most clonotypes expanded in the thyroid (above 0.001) were also present in blood. Ophthalmopathy onset followed model prediction by a median around six months.

This clonotype occurred many times. No antigen is known for it. Sequencing was carried out using peripheral blood or thyroid tissue (not recorded which). The sequence was obtained from an adult woman with Graves' disease, either hyperthyroidism or ophthalmopathy (not recorded which). The chain uses TRBV20-1 and TRBJ2-5; D perhaps matches TRBD1 (7 bases). The DNA of the CDR3 is TGCAGTGCTAGGGAGGGGGCGCCACAAGAGACCCAGTACTTC. It encodes CSAREGAPQETQYF.